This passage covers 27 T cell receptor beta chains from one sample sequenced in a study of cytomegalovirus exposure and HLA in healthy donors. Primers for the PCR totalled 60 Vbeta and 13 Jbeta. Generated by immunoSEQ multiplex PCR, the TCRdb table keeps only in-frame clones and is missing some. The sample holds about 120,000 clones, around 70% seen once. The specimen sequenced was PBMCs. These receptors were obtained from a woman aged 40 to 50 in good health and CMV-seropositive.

The chain's CDR3 is CASSQMDRAGSPLHF. The CDR3 bases are TGTGCCAGCAGCCAAATGGACAGAGCAGGATCACCCCTCCACTTT. The rearrangement links TRBV5-6 to TRBJ1-6; tentative D call: TRBD1 (6 bases). Per the germline V gene, CDR1 is SGHDT and CDR2 is YYEEEE. CDR3 size: 15 residues. With 4 bases removed from V and 10 bases from J, the gap between germline ends came to 18 bases.

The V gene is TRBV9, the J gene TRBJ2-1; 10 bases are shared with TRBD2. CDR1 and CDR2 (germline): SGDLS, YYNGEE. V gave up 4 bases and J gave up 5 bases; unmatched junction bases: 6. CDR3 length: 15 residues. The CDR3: CASSLRAGGNNEQFF. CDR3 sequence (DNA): TGTGCCAGCAGCCTTAGAGCGGGGGGGAACAATGAGCAGTTCTTC.

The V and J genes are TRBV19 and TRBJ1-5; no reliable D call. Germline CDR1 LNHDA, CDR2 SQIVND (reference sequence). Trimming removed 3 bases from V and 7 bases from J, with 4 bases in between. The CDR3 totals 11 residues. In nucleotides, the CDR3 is TGTGCCAGTAGTATTGGCCAGCCCCAGCATTTT. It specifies CASSIGQPQHF. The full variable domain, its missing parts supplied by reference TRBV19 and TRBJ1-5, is DGGITQSPKYLFRKEGQNVTLSCEQNLNHDAMYWYRQDPGQGLRLIYYSQIVNDFQKGDIAEGYSVSREKKESFPLTVTSAQKNPTAFYLCASSIGQPQHFGDGTRLSIL.

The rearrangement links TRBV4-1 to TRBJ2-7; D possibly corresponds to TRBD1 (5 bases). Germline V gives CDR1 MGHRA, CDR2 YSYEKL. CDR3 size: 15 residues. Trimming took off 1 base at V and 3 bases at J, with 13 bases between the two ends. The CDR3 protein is CASSQVKGRDYEQYF. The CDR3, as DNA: TGCGCCAGCAGCCAAGTGAAGGGCAGGGACTACGAGCAGTACTTC.

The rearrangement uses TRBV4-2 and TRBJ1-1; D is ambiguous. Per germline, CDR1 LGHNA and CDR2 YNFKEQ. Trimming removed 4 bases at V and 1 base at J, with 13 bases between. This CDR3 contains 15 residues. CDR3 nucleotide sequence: TGTGCCAGCAGCCTAGACCTCTCCTCGAACACTGAAGCTTTCTTT. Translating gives CASSLDLSSNTEAFF.

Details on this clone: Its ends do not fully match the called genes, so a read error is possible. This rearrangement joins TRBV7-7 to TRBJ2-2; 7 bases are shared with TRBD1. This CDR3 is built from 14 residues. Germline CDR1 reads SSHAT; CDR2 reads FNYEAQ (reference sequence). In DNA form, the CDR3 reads TGTGCTAGCAGCCCCCGACAGGGTATAGGGGAGCTGTTTTTT. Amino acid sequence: CASSPRQGIGELFF.

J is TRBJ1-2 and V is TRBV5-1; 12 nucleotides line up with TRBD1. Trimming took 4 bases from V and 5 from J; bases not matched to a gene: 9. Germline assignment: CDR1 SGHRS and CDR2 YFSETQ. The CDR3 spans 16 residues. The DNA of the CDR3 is TGCGCCAGCAGCGGCTTGGGACAGGGGGCCGGGTATGGCTACACCTTC. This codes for CASSGLGQGAGYGYTF.

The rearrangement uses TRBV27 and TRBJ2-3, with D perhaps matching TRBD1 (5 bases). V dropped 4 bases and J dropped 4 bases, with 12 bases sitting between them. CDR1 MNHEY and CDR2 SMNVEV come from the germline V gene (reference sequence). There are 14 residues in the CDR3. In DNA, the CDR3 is TGTGCCAGCAGTTCACAGGAAGTAGCAGATACGCAGTATTTT. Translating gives CASSSQEVADTQYF.

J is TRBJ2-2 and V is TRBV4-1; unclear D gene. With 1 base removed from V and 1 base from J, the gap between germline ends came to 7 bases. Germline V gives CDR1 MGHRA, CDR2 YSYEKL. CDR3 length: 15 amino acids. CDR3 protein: CASSQGGGNTGELFF. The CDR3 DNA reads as TGCGCCAGCAGCCAAGGCGGCGGGAACACCGGGGAGCTGTTTTTT.

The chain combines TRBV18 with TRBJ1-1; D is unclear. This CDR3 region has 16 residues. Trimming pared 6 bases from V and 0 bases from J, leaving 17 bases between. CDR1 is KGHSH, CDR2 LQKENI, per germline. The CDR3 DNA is TGTGCCAGCTCTGGGCAGCCACCTCGTATGAACACTGAAGCTTTCTTT. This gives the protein CASSGQPPRMNTEAFF. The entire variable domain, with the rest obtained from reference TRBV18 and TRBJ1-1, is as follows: NAGVMQNPRHLVRRRGQEARLRCSPMKGHSHVYWYRQLPEEGLKFMVYLQKENIIDESGMPKERFSAEFPKEGPSILRIQQVVRGDSAAYFCASSGQPPRMNTEAFFGQGTRLTVV.

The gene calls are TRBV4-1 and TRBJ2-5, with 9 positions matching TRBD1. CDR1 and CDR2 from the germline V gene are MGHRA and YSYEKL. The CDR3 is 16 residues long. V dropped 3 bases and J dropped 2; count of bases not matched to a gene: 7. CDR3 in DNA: TGCGCCAGCAGCCAGGACAGGGGAAAGGGACAAGAGACCCAGTACTTC. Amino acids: CASSQDRGKGQETQYF.

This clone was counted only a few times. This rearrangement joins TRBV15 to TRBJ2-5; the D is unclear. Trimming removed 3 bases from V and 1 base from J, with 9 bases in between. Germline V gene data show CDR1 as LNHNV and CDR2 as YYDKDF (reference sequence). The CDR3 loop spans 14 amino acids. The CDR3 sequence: CATSRELLQETQYF. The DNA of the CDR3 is TGTGCCACCAGCAGGGAACTACTCCAAGAGACCCAGTACTTC. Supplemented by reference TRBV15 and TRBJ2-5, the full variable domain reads DAMVIQNPRYQVTQFGKPVTLSCSQTLNHNVMYWYQQKSSQAPKLLFHYYDKDFNNEADTPDNFQSRRPNTSFCFLDIRSPGLGDTAMYLCATSRELLQETQYFGPGTRLLVL.

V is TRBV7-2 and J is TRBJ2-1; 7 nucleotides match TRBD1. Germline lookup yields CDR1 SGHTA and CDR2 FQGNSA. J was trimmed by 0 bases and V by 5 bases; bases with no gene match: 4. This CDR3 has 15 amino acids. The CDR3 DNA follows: TGTGCCAGCAGCCTCGACAGGGACTCCTACAATGAGCAGTTCTTC. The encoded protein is CASSLDRDSYNEQFF.

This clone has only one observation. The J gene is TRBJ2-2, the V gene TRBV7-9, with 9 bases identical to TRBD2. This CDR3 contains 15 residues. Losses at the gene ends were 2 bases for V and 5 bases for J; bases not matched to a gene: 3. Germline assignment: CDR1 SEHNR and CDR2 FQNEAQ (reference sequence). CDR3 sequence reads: CASSLLAGGTGELFF. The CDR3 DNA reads TGTGCCAGCAGCTTACTGGCGGGGGGGACCGGGGAGCTGTTTTTT. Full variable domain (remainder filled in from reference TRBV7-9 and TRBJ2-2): DTGVSQNPRHKITKRGQNVTFRCDPISEHNRLYWYRQTLGQGPEFLTYFQNEAQLEKSRLLSDRFSAERPKGSFSTLEIQRTEQGDSAMYLCASSLLAGGTGELFFGEGSRLTVL.

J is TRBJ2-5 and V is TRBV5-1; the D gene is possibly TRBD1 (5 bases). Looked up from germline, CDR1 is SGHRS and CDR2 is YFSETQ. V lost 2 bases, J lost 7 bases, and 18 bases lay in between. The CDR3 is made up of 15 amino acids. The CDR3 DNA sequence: TGCGCCAGCAGCTTAACAGGCCGATCTGAAGGGACCCAGTACTTC. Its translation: CASSLTGRSEGTQYF.

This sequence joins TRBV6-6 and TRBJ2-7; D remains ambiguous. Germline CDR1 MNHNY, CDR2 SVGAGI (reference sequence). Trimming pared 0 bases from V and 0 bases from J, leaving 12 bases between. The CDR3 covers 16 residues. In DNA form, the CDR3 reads TGTGCCAGCAGTTACTCGAAGGTACAGATCTCCTACGAGCAGTACTTC. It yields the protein CASSYSKVQISYEQYF.

The CDR3 region is CASREGSGEAFF. In DNA, the CDR3 is TGCGCCAGCAGAGAGGGGAGTGGTGAAGCTTTCTTT. The rearrangement links TRBV10-2 to TRBJ1-1, with D possibly TRBD1 on 5 matching bases. The V end was cut by 6 bases, the J end by 7 bases, with 12 bases between. Germline V gives CDR1 WSHSY, CDR2 SAAADI. The CDR3 sequence is 12 residues long.

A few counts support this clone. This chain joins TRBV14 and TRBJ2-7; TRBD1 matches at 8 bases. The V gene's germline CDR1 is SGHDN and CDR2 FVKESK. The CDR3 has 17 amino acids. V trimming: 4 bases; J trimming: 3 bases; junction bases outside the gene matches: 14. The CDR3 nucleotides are TGTGCCAGCAGCCCAGCCCAATGGACAGGGACCTTCTACGAGCAGTACTTC. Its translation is CASSPAQWTGTFYEQYF.

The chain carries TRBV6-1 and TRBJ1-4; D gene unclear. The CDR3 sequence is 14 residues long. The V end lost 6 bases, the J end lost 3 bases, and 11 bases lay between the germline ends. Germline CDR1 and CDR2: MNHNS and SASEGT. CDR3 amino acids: CASRREPANEKLFF. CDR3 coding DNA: TGTGCCAGCAGGAGGGAACCCGCTAATGAAAAACTGTTTTTT.

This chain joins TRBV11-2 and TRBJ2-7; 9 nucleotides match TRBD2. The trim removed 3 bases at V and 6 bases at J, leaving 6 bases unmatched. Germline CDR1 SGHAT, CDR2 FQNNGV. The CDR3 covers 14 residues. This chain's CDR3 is CASSFSGGGAEQYF. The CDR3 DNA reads TGTGCCAGCAGCTTTAGCGGGGGCGGGGCCGAGCAGTACTTC.

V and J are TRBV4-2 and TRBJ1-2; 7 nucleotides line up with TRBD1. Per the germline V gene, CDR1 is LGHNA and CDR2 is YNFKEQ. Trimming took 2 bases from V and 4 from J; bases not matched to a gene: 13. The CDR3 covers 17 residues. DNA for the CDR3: TGTGCCAGCAGCCAACAATTCGCCACCGGGACAGCCTATGGCTACACCTTC. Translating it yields CASSQQFATGTAYGYTF.

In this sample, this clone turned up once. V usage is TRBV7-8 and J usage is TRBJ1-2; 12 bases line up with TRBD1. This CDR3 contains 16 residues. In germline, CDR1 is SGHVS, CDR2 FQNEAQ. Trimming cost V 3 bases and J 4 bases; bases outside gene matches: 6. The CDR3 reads CASSLGGQGAGYGYTF. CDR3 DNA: TGTGCCAGCAGCTTGGGGGGACAGGGGGCGGGCTATGGCTACACCTTC.

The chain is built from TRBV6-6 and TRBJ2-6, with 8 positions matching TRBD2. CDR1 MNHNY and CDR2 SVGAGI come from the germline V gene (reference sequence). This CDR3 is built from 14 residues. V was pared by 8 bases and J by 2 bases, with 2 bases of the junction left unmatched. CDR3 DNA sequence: TGTGCCAGCTCGGGGGGGGCTGGGGCCAACGTCCTGACTTTC. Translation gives CASSGGAGANVLTF.

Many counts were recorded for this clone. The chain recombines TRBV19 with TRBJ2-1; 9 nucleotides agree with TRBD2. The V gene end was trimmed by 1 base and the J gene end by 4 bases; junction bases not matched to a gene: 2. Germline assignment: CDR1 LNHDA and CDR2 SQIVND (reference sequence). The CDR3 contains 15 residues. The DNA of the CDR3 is TGTGCCAGTAGTATAGCCAGCGGGGGGTACAATGAGCAGTTCTTC. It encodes CASSIASGGYNEQFF.

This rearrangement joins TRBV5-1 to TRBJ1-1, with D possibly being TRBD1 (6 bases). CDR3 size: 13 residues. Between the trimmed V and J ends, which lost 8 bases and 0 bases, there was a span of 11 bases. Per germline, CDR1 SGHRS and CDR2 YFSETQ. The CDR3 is CASKRQVNTEAFF. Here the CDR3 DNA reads TGCGCCAGTAAAAGACAGGTGAACACTGAAGCTTTCTTT.

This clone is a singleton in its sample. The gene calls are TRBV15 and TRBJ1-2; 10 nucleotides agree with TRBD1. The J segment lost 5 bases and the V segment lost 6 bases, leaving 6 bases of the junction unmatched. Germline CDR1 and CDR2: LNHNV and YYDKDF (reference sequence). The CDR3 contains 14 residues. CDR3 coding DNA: TGTGCCACCAGGACAGGGGGCGGACCTTATGGCTACACCTTC. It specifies CATRTGGGPYGYTF.

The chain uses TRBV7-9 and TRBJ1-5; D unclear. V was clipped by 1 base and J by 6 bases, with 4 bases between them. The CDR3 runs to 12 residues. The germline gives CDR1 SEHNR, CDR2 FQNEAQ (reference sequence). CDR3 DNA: TGTGCCAGCAGCTTAGGAGGTCAGCCCCAGCATTTT. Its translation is CASSLGGQPQHF.